This is a list of T cell receptor beta chains from one sample in a study of CD8 T cells in ankylosing spondylitis. TCRdb reprocessed the 5' RACE reads via MiXCR and lists one record per CDR3 protein. The sample records hundreds of thousands of distinct CDR3 sequences, approximately 10% being singletons. Material: blood, either unsorted or a sorted T cell fraction (not recorded which). These receptor sequences come from a male donor with ankylosing spondylitis. CDR3s include the opening cysteine and the closing phenylalanine or tryptophan. D genes are given only for firm matches. Size tells how often a clone was seen (once, few, many) or the class of an expanded clone, and some rows leave it out.

j_gene: TRBJ2-7
abundance: few
d_gene: TRBD1
v_gene: TRBV7-6
CDR3nt: TGTGCCAGCAGCGTCCGGGACAGGGTGGACGAGCAGTACTTC
CDR3aa: CASSVRDRVDEQYF

j_gene: TRBJ2-1
abundance: .
d_gene: .
v_gene: TRBV6-1
CDR3nt: TGTGCCAGCAGTGTGGACCAGAGCTCCTACAATGAGCAGTTCTTC
CDR3aa: CASSVDQSSYNEQFF

j_gene: TRBJ1-1
abundance: .
d_gene: .
v_gene: TRBV5-1
CDR3nt: TGCGCCAGCAGCAACCACAACACTGAAGCTTTCTTT
CDR3aa: CASSNHNTEAFF

j_gene: TRBJ1-2
abundance: .
d_gene: .
v_gene: TRBV28
CDR3nt: TGTGCCAGCAACGTGGCAGGGCGCGCCGTTGGCTACACCTTC
CDR3aa: CASNVAGRAVGYTF

j_gene: TRBJ2-2
abundance: .
d_gene: TRBD1
v_gene: TRBV28
CDR3nt: TGTGCCAGCCTGGACAGGAGGAACACCGGGGAGCTGTTTTTT
CDR3aa: CASLDRRNTGELFF

j_gene: TRBJ1-1
abundance: many
d_gene: .
v_gene: TRBV12-3/TRBV12-4
CDR3nt: TGTGCCAGCAGTTTAACTTCGACGGCGAACACTGAAGCTTTCTTT
CDR3aa: CASSLTSTANTEAFF

j_gene: TRBJ2-5
abundance: few
d_gene: TRBD2
v_gene: TRBV10-3
CDR3nt: TGTGCCATCAGCCGTAGCGGGAGAGGAGAGACCCAGTACTTC
CDR3aa: CAISRSGRGETQYF

j_gene: TRBJ1-3
abundance: few
d_gene: .
v_gene: TRBV5-1
CDR3nt: TGCGCCAGCGCTTCCGGGGACACCATATATTTT
CDR3aa: CASASGDTIYF

j_gene: TRBJ1-1
abundance: few
d_gene: .
v_gene: TRBV5-1
CDR3nt: TGCGCCAGCAGCGGCGTCGGGGGCATAAATCGCGCTTTCTTT
CDR3aa: CASSGVGGINRAFF

j_gene: TRBJ2-3
abundance: few
d_gene: TRBD2
v_gene: TRBV7-6
CDR3nt: TGTGCCAGCAGCGCCTTTCGGAGCGGGGGGGCAGATACGCAGTATTTT
CDR3aa: CASSAFRSGGADTQYF

j_gene: TRBJ2-2
abundance: few
d_gene: .
v_gene: TRBV20-1
CDR3nt: TGCAGTGCTAGGCGGACCTCGAACACCGGGGAGCTGTTTTTT
CDR3aa: CSARRTSNTGELFF

j_gene: TRBJ2-1
abundance: .
d_gene: TRBD2
v_gene: TRBV7-8
CDR3nt: TGTGCCAGCAGCCCTTCGGGACTAGCGGGCACCGAGCAGTTCTTC
CDR3aa: CASSPSGLAGTEQFF

j_gene: TRBJ2-7
abundance: .
d_gene: TRBD2
v_gene: TRBV20-1
CDR3nt: TGCAGTGCGACGCGGGAGTCGGGGGAGCAGTACTTC
CDR3aa: CSATRESGEQYF

j_gene: TRBJ2-7
abundance: .
d_gene: TRBD1
v_gene: TRBV20-1
CDR3nt: TGCAGTGCTAACCAGGGACAGGGAGACGAGCAGTACTTC
CDR3aa: CSANQGQGDEQYF

j_gene: TRBJ1-2
abundance: few
d_gene: .
v_gene: TRBV6-1
CDR3nt: TGTGCCAGCTCGGGGCCAGCTACTAACTATGGCTACACCTTC
CDR3aa: CASSGPATNYGYTF

j_gene: TRBJ1-4
abundance: .
d_gene: .
v_gene: TRBV18
CDR3nt: TGTGCCAGCTCACCGCGACAGCCTGCAACTAATGAAAAACTGTTTTTT
CDR3aa: CASSPRQPATNEKLFF

j_gene: TRBJ1-1
abundance: few
d_gene: .
v_gene: TRBV20-1
CDR3nt: TGCAGTGCTAGATTGCCGGGACTACGGAACACTGAAGCTTTCTTT
CDR3aa: CSARLPGLRNTEAFF

j_gene: TRBJ2-7
abundance: .
d_gene: .
v_gene: TRBV6-1
CDR3nt: TGTGCCAGCGCGTGGACAGAACACTCCTACGAGCAGTACTTC
CDR3aa: CASAWTEHSYEQYF

j_gene: TRBJ2-7
abundance: few
d_gene: .
v_gene: TRBV6-1
CDR3nt: TGTGCCAGCAGTGAAGCGATCGGGTATTTCTACGAGCAGTACTTC
CDR3aa: CASSEAIGYFYEQYF

j_gene: TRBJ1-1
abundance: few
d_gene: .
v_gene: TRBV9
CDR3nt: TGTGCCAGCAGCGTAGACCGTTGGCAGGGTGGGACTGAAGCTTTCTTT
CDR3aa: CASSVDRWQGGTEAFF

j_gene: TRBJ2-2
abundance: few
d_gene: .
v_gene: TRBV6-5
CDR3nt: TGTGCCAGCAGTTTTGGACCTGCGAACACCGGGGAGCTGTTTTTT
CDR3aa: CASSFGPANTGELFF

j_gene: TRBJ2-3
abundance: .
d_gene: .
v_gene: TRBV6-2/TRBV6-3
CDR3nt: TGTGCCAGCAGTTACTCCGGGATAGATACGCAGTATTTT
CDR3aa: CASSYSGIDTQYF

j_gene: TRBJ1-3
abundance: .
d_gene: TRBD1
v_gene: TRBV10-1
CDR3nt: TGCGCCAGCAGTGGAGGGACAGGAGTTGACTCTGGAAACACCATATATTTT
CDR3aa: CASSGGTGVDSGNTIYF

j_gene: TRBJ2-5
abundance: .
d_gene: .
v_gene: TRBV14
CDR3nt: TGTGCCAGCAGCCAAGGGTTTTGGGAGACCCAGTACTTC
CDR3aa: CASSQGFWETQYF

j_gene: TRBJ2-4
abundance: .
d_gene: .
v_gene: TRBV7-9
CDR3nt: TGTGCCAGCAGCTTAGCCATGGACATTCAGTACTTC
CDR3aa: CASSLAMDIQYF

j_gene: TRBJ1-1
abundance: .
d_gene: .
v_gene: TRBV28
CDR3nt: TGTGCCGCCGGGGCGTCGAACACTGAAGCTTTCTTT
CDR3aa: CAAGASNTEAFF

j_gene: TRBJ1-4
abundance: .
d_gene: .
v_gene: TRBV6-1
CDR3nt: TGTGCCAGCAGAGAGGGACCAGGACCCGAGGAACTGTTTTTT
CDR3aa: CASREGPGPEELFF

j_gene: TRBJ2-3
abundance: many
d_gene: TRBD2
v_gene: TRBV20-1
CDR3nt: TGCAGTGCGAGACTAGCGGGAGGGGGCACAGATACGCAGTATTTT
CDR3aa: CSARLAGGGTDTQYF

j_gene: TRBJ1-1
abundance: .
d_gene: .
v_gene: TRBV5-1
CDR3nt: TGCGCCAGCAGCTACTTCGGGACGAACACTGAAGCTTTCTTT
CDR3aa: CASSYFGTNTEAFF

j_gene: TRBJ2-3
abundance: few
d_gene: .
v_gene: TRBV15
CDR3nt: TGTGCCACCAGCAGAGATGCGGGTTTCACAGATACGCAGTATTTT
CDR3aa: CATSRDAGFTDTQYF

j_gene: TRBJ2-2
abundance: .
d_gene: .
v_gene: TRBV11-2
CDR3nt: TGTGCCAGCAGCTTCCGACAGACCGGGGAGCTGTTTTTT
CDR3aa: CASSFRQTGELFF

j_gene: TRBJ2-7
abundance: .
d_gene: .
v_gene: TRBV18
CDR3nt: TGTGCCAGCTCACCCCCTGGGACGGACCGCTCCTACGAGCAGTACTTC
CDR3aa: CASSPPGTDRSYEQYF

j_gene: TRBJ2-3
abundance: few
d_gene: .
v_gene: TRBV7-9
CDR3nt: TGTGCCAGCCTCCCGACAGTTACGGATACGCAGTATTTT
CDR3aa: CASLPTVTDTQYF

j_gene: TRBJ2-7
abundance: few
d_gene: TRBD2
v_gene: TRBV7-2
CDR3nt: TGTGCCAGCACCCTTACTAGCGGGAGGGCCTTCTACGAGCAGTACTTC
CDR3aa: CASTLTSGRAFYEQYF

j_gene: TRBJ1-1
abundance: few
d_gene: TRBD1
v_gene: TRBV13
CDR3nt: TGTGCCAGCAGCTTCCTGGACAGGAGGAACACTGAAGCTTTCTTT
CDR3aa: CASSFLDRRNTEAFF

j_gene: TRBJ1-5
abundance: few
d_gene: .
v_gene: TRBV5-1
CDR3nt: TGCGCCAGCAGCCTCGACGAATGGGGGCCCCAGCATTTT
CDR3aa: CASSLDEWGPQHF

j_gene: TRBJ2-7
abundance: few
d_gene: .
v_gene: TRBV6-1
CDR3nt: TGTGCCAGCAGGAAGGATGGGCAGAGCTACGAGCAGTACTTC
CDR3aa: CASRKDGQSYEQYF

j_gene: TRBJ2-5
abundance: few
d_gene: .
v_gene: TRBV5-1
CDR3nt: TGCGCCAGCAGTGGAGGGGCCTTCCAAGAGACCCAGTACTTC
CDR3aa: CASSGGAFQETQYF

j_gene: TRBJ2-3
abundance: many
d_gene: .
v_gene: TRBV29-1
CDR3nt: TGCAGCGTCCGGTCCCAAGATACGCAGTATTTT
CDR3aa: CSVRSQDTQYF

j_gene: TRBJ2-7
abundance: .
d_gene: .
v_gene: TRBV29-1
CDR3nt: TGCAGCGTCAAAGGGGGAGATGTCTTGTTCGAGCAGTACTTC
CDR3aa: CSVKGGDVLFEQYF

j_gene: TRBJ2-4
abundance: .
d_gene: TRBD1
v_gene: TRBV18
CDR3nt: TGTGCCAGCTCACCCCCGGGACAGGGGGCGAGTGTCATTCAGTACTTC
CDR3aa: CASSPPGQGASVIQYF

j_gene: TRBJ1-1
abundance: few
d_gene: .
v_gene: TRBV6-5
CDR3nt: TGTGCCAGCAGTTATCGGGCAGGGACCCTCCCTGAAGCTTTCTTT
CDR3aa: CASSYRAGTLPEAFF

j_gene: TRBJ2-7
abundance: few
d_gene: .
v_gene: TRBV20-1
CDR3nt: TGCAGTGCTGGGGGCGGTGTGGACGAGCAGTACTTC
CDR3aa: CSAGGGVDEQYF

j_gene: TRBJ2-3
abundance: .
d_gene: TRBD2
v_gene: TRBV7-2
CDR3nt: TGTGCCAGCAGCTCAGCCGGGACTAGCGGGAGGGCCGGTACGCAGTATTTT
CDR3aa: CASSSAGTSGRAGTQYF

j_gene: TRBJ2-1
abundance: .
d_gene: TRBD2
v_gene: TRBV9
CDR3nt: TGTGCCAGCAGCAGAGGGACTAGCGGGAGCTCCTACAATGAGCAGTTCTTC
CDR3aa: CASSRGTSGSSYNEQFF

j_gene: TRBJ2-7
abundance: .
d_gene: TRBD2
v_gene: TRBV7-2
CDR3nt: TGTGCCAGCAGCTTCAGGAGGGAGGGGTCCTACGAGCAGTACTTC
CDR3aa: CASSFRREGSYEQYF

j_gene: TRBJ2-3
abundance: few
d_gene: .
v_gene: TRBV7-9
CDR3nt: TGTGCCAGCAGCCGGGGGGCAGGGGCACGATCAGATACGCAGTATTTT
CDR3aa: CASSRGAGARSDTQYF

j_gene: TRBJ1-1
abundance: .
d_gene: TRBD1
v_gene: TRBV12-3/TRBV12-4
CDR3nt: TGTGCCAGCAGTCAGCAGGGGGCTAAGACTGAAGCTTTCTTT
CDR3aa: CASSQQGAKTEAFF

j_gene: TRBJ1-2
abundance: .
d_gene: .
v_gene: TRBV6-1
CDR3nt: TGTGCCAGCAGTCCCGTGCGCCCTAACTATGGCTACACCTTC
CDR3aa: CASSPVRPNYGYTF

j_gene: TRBJ2-3
abundance: few
d_gene: .
v_gene: TRBV5-1
CDR3nt: TGCGCCAGCAAACCGGACTCTACAGATACGCAGTATTTT
CDR3aa: CASKPDSTDTQYF

j_gene: TRBJ2-7
abundance: few
d_gene: .
v_gene: TRBV5-1
CDR3nt: TGCGCCAGCAGCTTGGGGGGGACACAGACCTACGAGCAGTACTTC
CDR3aa: CASSLGGTQTYEQYF